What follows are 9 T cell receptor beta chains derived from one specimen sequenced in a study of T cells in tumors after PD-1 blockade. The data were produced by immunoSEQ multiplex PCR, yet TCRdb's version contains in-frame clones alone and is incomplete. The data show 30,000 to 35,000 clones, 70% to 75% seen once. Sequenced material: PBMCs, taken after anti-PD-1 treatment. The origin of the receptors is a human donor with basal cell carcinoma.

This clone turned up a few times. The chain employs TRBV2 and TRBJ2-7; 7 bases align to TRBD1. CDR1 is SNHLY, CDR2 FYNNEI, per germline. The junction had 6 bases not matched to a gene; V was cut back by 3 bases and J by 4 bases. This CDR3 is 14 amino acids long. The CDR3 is CASSEGQFGYEQYF. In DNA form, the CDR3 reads TGTGCCAGCAGTGAGGGACAGTTTGGATACGAGCAGTACTTC.

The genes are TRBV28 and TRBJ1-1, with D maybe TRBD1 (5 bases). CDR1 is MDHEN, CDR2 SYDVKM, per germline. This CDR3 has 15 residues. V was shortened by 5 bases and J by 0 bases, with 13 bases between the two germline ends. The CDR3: CASSIWGEMNTEAFF. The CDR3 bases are TGTGCCAGCAGTATCTGGGGGGAGATGAACACTGAAGCTTTCTTT.

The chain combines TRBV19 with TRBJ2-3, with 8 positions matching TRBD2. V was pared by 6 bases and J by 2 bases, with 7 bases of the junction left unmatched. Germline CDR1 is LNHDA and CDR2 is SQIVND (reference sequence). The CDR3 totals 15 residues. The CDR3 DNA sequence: TGTGCCAGTAGGACAAGCGGGAGTGTCACAGATACGCAGTATTTT. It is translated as CASRTSGSVTDTQYF.

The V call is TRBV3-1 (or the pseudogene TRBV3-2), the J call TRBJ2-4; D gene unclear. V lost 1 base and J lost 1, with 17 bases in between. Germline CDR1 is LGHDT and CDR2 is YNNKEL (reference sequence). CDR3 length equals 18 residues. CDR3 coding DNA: TGTGCCAGCAGCCAAGGGGCAGGCCTACTGATGGCCAAAAACATTCAGTACTTC. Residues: CASSQGAGLLMAKNIQYF.

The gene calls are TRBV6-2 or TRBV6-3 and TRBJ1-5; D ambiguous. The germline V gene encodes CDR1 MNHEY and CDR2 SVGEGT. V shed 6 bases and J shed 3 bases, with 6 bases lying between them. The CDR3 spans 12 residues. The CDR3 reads CASSQINQPQHF. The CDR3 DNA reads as TGTGCCAGCAGCCAGATCAATCAGCCCCAGCATTTT.

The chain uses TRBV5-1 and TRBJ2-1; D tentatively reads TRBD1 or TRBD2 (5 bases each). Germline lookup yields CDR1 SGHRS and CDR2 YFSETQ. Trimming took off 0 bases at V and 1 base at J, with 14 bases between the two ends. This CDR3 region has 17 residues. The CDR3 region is CASSLDGGSPSYNEQFF. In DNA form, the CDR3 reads TGCGCCAGCAGCTTGGATGGGGGTTCGCCGTCCTACAATGAGCAGTTCTTC.

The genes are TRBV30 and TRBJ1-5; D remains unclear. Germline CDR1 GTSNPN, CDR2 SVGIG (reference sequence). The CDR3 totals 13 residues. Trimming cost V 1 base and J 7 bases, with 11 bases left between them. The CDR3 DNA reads TGTGCCTGGAGTGCAGACCCTTTACAGCCCCAGCATTTT. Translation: CAWSADPLQPQHF.

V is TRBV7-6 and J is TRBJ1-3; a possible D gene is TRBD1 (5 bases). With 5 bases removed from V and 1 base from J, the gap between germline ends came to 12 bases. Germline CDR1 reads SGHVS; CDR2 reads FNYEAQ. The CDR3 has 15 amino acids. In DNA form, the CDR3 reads TGTGCCAGCAGCCGCCCGGCAGGGTCTGGAAACACCATATATTTT. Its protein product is CASSRPAGSGNTIYF.

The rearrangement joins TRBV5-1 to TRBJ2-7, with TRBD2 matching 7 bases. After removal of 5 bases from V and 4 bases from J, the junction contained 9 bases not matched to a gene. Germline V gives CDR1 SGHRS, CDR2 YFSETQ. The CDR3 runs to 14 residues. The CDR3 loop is CASSRGGVGYEQYF. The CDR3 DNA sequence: TGCGCCAGCAGTAGGGGAGGGGTGGGGTACGAGCAGTACTTC.